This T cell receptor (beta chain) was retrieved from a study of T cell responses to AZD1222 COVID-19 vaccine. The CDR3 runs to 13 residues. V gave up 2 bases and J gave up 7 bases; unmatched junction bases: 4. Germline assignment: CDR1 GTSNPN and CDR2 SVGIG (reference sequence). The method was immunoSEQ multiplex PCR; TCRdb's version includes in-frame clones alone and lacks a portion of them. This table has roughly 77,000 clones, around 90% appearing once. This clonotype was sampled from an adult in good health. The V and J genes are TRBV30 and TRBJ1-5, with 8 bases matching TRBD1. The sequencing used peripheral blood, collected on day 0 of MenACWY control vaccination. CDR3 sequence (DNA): TGTGCCTGGAGTCTCCCAGGGGGCCAGCCCCAGCATTTT. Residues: CAWSLPGGQPQHF.